The clone carrying this T cell receptor (beta chain) was detected a few times. Its antigen is undetermined. Some clones are missing from TCRdb's copy, which holds only in-frame ones; the method was immunoSEQ multiplex PCR. The sample comprises about 15,000 clones, around 64% of which are singletons, and 9% rests with the top ten. The V and J ends lost 6 bases and 7 bases, in that order; junction bases with no gene match: 8. Germline lookup yields CDR1 MNHEY and CDR2 SMNVEV (reference sequence). The CDR3 extends over 13 amino acids. This sample was included in a study of vaccination effects on CD4 cells after COVID-19. Study-level findings and limits: Missing from the study were early post-infection timepoints, and its convalescent patients were few.

ViraFEST used viral peptide pools to expand antigen-specific CD4+ T cells before sequencing. Once cultured for roughly 10 days, the cells underwent separation to obtain CD4+ T cells. Every participant took two doses of the BNT162b2 or mRNA-1273 vaccine. Neither prior SARS-CoV-2 infection nor positive nucleocapsid antibodies were present in the vaccine recipients. It was with about 10 IU/ml IL-2 and around 10 ug/ml peptides that two million PBMC per well were cultured. The sample consisted of CD4+ T cells from PBMCs cultured with SARS-CoV-2 spike peptides, taken after COVID-19 vaccination. This chain connects TRBV27 to TRBJ1-2; 7 nucleotides match TRBD1. The receptor was derived from a human donor who received a COVID-19 vaccine. The CDR3: CASRMTGISGYTF. The CDR3 DNA sequence: TGTGCCAGCAGAATGACAGGGATTAGTGGCTACACCTTC.